A single sample is the source of the 29 T cell receptor beta chains below, sequenced in a study of blood T cell repertoires in COVID-19. TCRdb keeps only in-frame clones here, not all; method: immunoSEQ multiplex PCR. Of 250,000 to 350,000 clones listed, about nine tenths were seen once; the top ten hold just under 0.95%. The sample consisted of peripheral blood. The receptors come from a woman aged 35 to 49 who had recovered from COVID-19.

This sequence joins TRBV3-1 (or the pseudogene TRBV3-2) and TRBJ2-7; TRBD2 matches 10 bases. The CDR3 totals 19 residues. Unmatched junction bases numbered 11, after V lost 0 bases and J lost 0 bases. Germline V CDR1 and CDR2: LGHDT, YNNKEL (reference sequence). The DNA of the CDR3 is TGTGCCAGCAGCCAAGATGGGCTAGCGGGAGCATGGGACTCCTACGAGCAGTACTTC. Protein product: CASSQDGLAGAWDSYEQYF.

This clone was counted a single time. The genes are TRBV19 and TRBJ2-4, with D tentatively TRBD1 (5 bases). CDR3 length: 18 amino acids. The germline gives CDR1 LNHDA, CDR2 SQIVND (reference sequence). Trimming stripped 0 bases from V and 1 base from J, with 16 bases between. The CDR3 is CASSIDPVGAEAKNIQYF. The CDR3 DNA reads TGTGCCAGTAGTATAGACCCGGTAGGGGCTGAGGCCAAAAACATTCAGTACTTC.

As DNA, the CDR3 is TGTGCCAGTACACAGGGGGCACTAGGTGAAAAACTGTTTTTT. This encodes CASTQGALGEKLFF. V is TRBV6-9 and J is TRBJ1-4; 9 positions agree with TRBD1. This CDR3 has 14 residues. V lost 9 bases to trimming and J lost 7 bases; unmatched junction nucleotides: 9. The germline V gene encodes CDR1 MNHGY and CDR2 SVAAGI.

The V and J genes are TRBV29-1 and TRBJ2-7; 9 bases fit TRBD1. The ends lost 4 bases at V and 4 bases at J; junction bases unmatched: 2. Germline assignment: CDR1 SQVTM and CDR2 ANQGSEA. The CDR3 has 12 residues. CDR3 region: CSVVGQGYEQYF. The CDR3 DNA follows: TGCAGCGTTGTGGGACAGGGATACGAGCAGTACTTC.

CDR3 loop: CASSQRGSGPPYEQYF. The CDR3 coding sequence is TGTGCCAGCAGTCAAAGGGGTAGCGGACCCCCCTACGAGCAGTACTTC. This chain joins TRBV9 and TRBJ2-7; the D gene is possibly TRBD2 (6 bases). The CDR3 has 16 residues. Per the germline V gene, CDR1 is SGDLS and CDR2 is YYNGEE. The germline V and J ends were trimmed by 5 bases and 2 bases, with 20 bases remaining between them.

This clone came up once. This chain uses TRBV6-2 or TRBV6-3 with TRBJ2-1, with 13 bases matching TRBD2. V trimming: 8 bases; J trimming: 8 bases; junction bases outside the gene matches: 6. The V gene's germline CDR1 is MNHEY and CDR2 SVGEGT. This CDR3 comprises 14 residues. CDR3: CASGRTSGSDEQFF. The CDR3 coding sequence is TGTGCCAGCGGCCGGACTAGCGGGAGCGATGAGCAGTTCTTC.

V gene TRBV7-2 combines with J gene TRBJ2-7; D is possibly TRBD2 (5 bases). The germline V and J ends were trimmed by 4 bases and 9 bases, with 19 bases remaining between them. This CDR3 comprises 14 residues. Germline loops: CDR1 SGHTA, CDR2 FQGNSA. CDR3 loop: CASSSPGRTRGQYF. CDR3 coding DNA: TGTGCCAGCAGCTCGCCCGGCCGGACTCGAGGGCAGTACTTC.

J is TRBJ2-7 and V is TRBV11-3; 9 positions match TRBD1. The trim removed 8 bases at V and 4 bases at J, leaving 6 bases unmatched. CDR1 SGHNT and CDR2 YENEEA come from the germline V gene. The CDR3 covers 13 residues. Here the CDR3 DNA reads TGTGCCAGCTCGACGGGACAGGGTTACGAGCAGTACTTC. This codes for CASSTGQGYEQYF.

This chain links TRBV12-3 or TRBV12-4 with TRBJ2-7; D possibly corresponds to TRBD2 (5 bases). With 7 bases removed from V and 6 bases from J, the gap between germline ends came to 13 bases. This CDR3 spans 12 amino acids. The CDR3 sequence: CASTLSGSEQYF. The CDR3 region has the DNA TGTGCCAGCACCCTATCGGGATCCGAGCAGTACTTC.

The chain has TRBV7-6 and TRBJ2-5, with D tentatively TRBD1 (6 bases). Germline values: CDR1 SGHVS, CDR2 FNYEAQ. CDR3 length: 13 amino acids. Trimming cost V 7 bases and J 8 bases, with 17 bases left between them. The chain's CDR3 is CASTLDSGDTQYF. The CDR3 DNA reads TGTGCCAGCACCCTGGACAGTGGTGATACCCAGTACTTC.

In this sample, this clone turned up once. The V and J genes are TRBV2 and TRBJ2-7; the match to TRBD1 covers 7 bases. V lost 8 bases and J lost 7; bases outside the gene matches: 23. CDR1 SNHLY and CDR2 FYNNEI come from the germline V gene. This CDR3 has 17 residues. CDR3 amino acids: CASSHFRQGPAFLEQYF. DNA of the CDR3: TGTGCCAGCTCACACTTCCGACAGGGCCCCGCATTCTTGGAGCAGTACTTC.

The gene calls are TRBV27 and TRBJ2-3; TRBD1 aligns across 12 bases. The CDR3 is 19 amino acids. Germline V gives CDR1 MNHEY, CDR2 SMNVEV (reference sequence). Germline trimming cut 2 bases from V and 1 base from J; bases unmatched to any gene: 10. CDR3 sequence: CASSLQEGQGAVGTDTQYF. The CDR3 DNA is TGTGCCAGCAGTTTACAGGAGGGACAGGGGGCGGTGGGCACAGATACGCAGTATTTT.

The chain employs TRBV6-5 and TRBJ2-7, with a weak D call TRBD2 (5 bases). Germline CDR1 and CDR2: MNHEY and SVGAGI. The CDR3 totals 14 residues. Trimming left V 7 bases short and J 7 bases short, with 20 bases between. The CDR3 region has the DNA TGTGCCAGCACCGGCCGGAAAGGAGGATTTGAGCAGTACTTC. Translated, it gives CASTGRKGGFEQYF.

The rearrangement uses TRBV6-5 and TRBJ2-7; 9 bases fit TRBD1. In germline, CDR1 is MNHEY, CDR2 SVGAGI. V lost 6 bases to trimming and J lost 3 bases; unmatched junction nucleotides: 9. The CDR3 is 15 residues long. The CDR3 nucleotides read TGTGCCAGCAGGCATCCGGGACAGGGCCACTACGAGCAGTACTTC. It translates to CASRHPGQGHYEQYF.

V gene TRBV5-1 combines with J gene TRBJ2-6; 10 bases agree with TRBD1. The V gene end was trimmed by 7 bases and the J gene end by 1 base; junction bases not matched to a gene: 5. Germline lookup yields CDR1 SGHRS and CDR2 YFSETQ. CDR3 size: 16 residues. The CDR3 protein is CASETGGGSGANVLTF. The CDR3 DNA reads as TGCGCCAGCGAGACAGGGGGCGGGTCTGGGGCCAACGTCCTGACTTTC.

This chain joins TRBV3-1 (or the pseudogene TRBV3-2) and TRBJ2-3; D not certain. CDR3 length equals 12 residues. Looked up from germline, CDR1 is LGHDT and CDR2 is YNNKEL (reference sequence). The V end was cut by 6 bases, the J end by 1 base, with 5 bases between. The CDR3 spells CASRGGTDTQYF. The CDR3 nucleotides read TGTGCCAGCAGGGGCGGCACAGATACGCAGTATTTT.

This sequence joins TRBV29-1 and TRBJ2-3; D unclear. The CDR3 contains 14 residues. CDR1 and CDR2 (germline): SQVTM, ANQGSEA. V lost 6 bases, J lost 2 bases, and 15 bases lay in between. The CDR3 nucleotides are TGCAGCGTAGTTCCTCTAGAGTCCACAGATACGCAGTATTTT. It encodes CSVVPLESTDTQYF.

A few counts support this clone. The chain is built from TRBV7-8 and TRBJ1-2; D unclear. Trimming took off 1 base at V and 1 base at J, with 10 bases between the two ends. CDR1 and CDR2 from the germline V gene are SGHVS and FQNEAQ. The CDR3 length is 15 residues. The CDR3 nucleotides are TGTGCCAGCAGCTTAGAAGGAGGGAATAACTATGGCTACACCTTC. This sequence encodes CASSLEGGNNYGYTF.

This clone showed up just a few times. This chain connects TRBV6-4 to TRBJ2-1, with a tentative D call TRBD1 (5 bases). Per germline, CDR1 MRHNA and CDR2 SNTAGT. CDR3 length: 16 amino acids. V shed 2 bases and J shed 6 bases, with 17 bases lying between them. Here the CDR3 reads CASSDAGRSGSNEQFF. Here the CDR3 DNA reads TGTGCCAGCAGTGACGCAGGGCGTTCTGGGTCCAATGAGCAGTTCTTC.

The J gene is TRBJ2-5, the V gene TRBV12-3 or TRBV12-4, with D maybe TRBD2 (7 bases). The CDR3 has 13 residues. V was shortened by 10 bases and J by 7 bases, with 19 bases between the two germline ends. CDR3 nucleotides: TGTGCCACCCAGCTGGGGGGGCGCGGGACCCAGTACTTC. Translated, it gives CATQLGGRGTQYF.

For the CDR3, the DNA is TGCGCCAGCAGCCACCAGGGTCCCTTAGCGGGAGAAGTGTACGAGCAGTACTTC. Its translation: CASSHQGPLAGEVYEQYF. The V call is TRBV4-1, the J call TRBJ2-7; 9 bases agree with TRBD2. Trimming cost V 3 bases and J 4 bases; bases outside gene matches: 16. CDR3 length: 18 residues. The germline CDR1 and CDR2 sequences are MGHRA and YSYEKL.

V gene TRBV4-1 combines with J gene TRBJ2-7, with a tentative D call TRBD1 (6 bases). CDR1 is MGHRA and CDR2 is YSYEKL in the germline V gene. This CDR3 region has 16 residues. V was cut by 3 bases and J by 1 base, with 16 bases left in between. The CDR3 DNA reads as TGCGCCAGCAGCCAGGGACCCGGGACACAATCCTACGAGCAGTACTTC. This sequence encodes CASSQGPGTQSYEQYF.

The CDR3 DNA reads TGTGCCTGGAGCCGCGGTACTAGCGACTACGAGCAGTACTTC. Protein product: CAWSRGTSDYEQYF. The chain combines TRBV30 with TRBJ2-7; 7 bases fit TRBD2. Per germline, CDR1 GTSNPN and CDR2 SVGIG (reference sequence). The CDR3 is 14 residues long. V lost 3 bases and J lost 3; bases outside the gene matches: 8.

This chain links TRBV4-1 with TRBJ1-2, with D perhaps TRBD1 (5 bases). In germline, CDR1 is MGHRA, CDR2 YSYEKL. The CDR3 is 17 amino acids. V shed 0 bases and J shed 8 bases, with 22 bases lying between them. CDR3 amino acids: CASSQDRAREAGEGYTF. The CDR3 region has the DNA TGCGCCAGCAGCCAAGATAGGGCTCGAGAGGCGGGGGAAGGCTACACCTTC.

This clone was detected only once. The gene calls are TRBV27 and TRBJ2-2; TRBD1 aligns across 8 bases. Looked up from germline, CDR1 is MNHEY and CDR2 is SMNVEV (reference sequence). The CDR3 is 14 amino acids. Losses at the gene ends were 5 bases for V and 7 bases for J; bases not matched to a gene: 6. The CDR3 here is CASSATGDVGELFF. The DNA of the CDR3 is TGTGCCAGCAGTGCGACAGGGGATGTCGGGGAGCTGTTTTTT.

This clone occurred once. The V gene is TRBV7-2, the J gene TRBJ2-3; 9 positions match TRBD1. Looked up from germline, CDR1 is SGHTA and CDR2 is FQGNSA. Trimming took 2 bases from V and 5 from J; bases not matched to a gene: 8. This CDR3 has 16 amino acids. In DNA form, the CDR3 reads TGTGCCAGCAGCTTATCTTGGGACAGGGTTAAAGATACGCAGTATTTT. Translating gives CASSLSWDRVKDTQYF.

The chain carries TRBV24-1 and TRBJ2-7, with 7 bases that match TRBD1. The trim removed 3 bases at V and 2 bases at J, leaving 9 bases unmatched. Germline V gives CDR1 KGHDR, CDR2 SFDVKD. There are 16 residues in the CDR3. This CDR3 reads CATSDRTGQDPYEQYF. The DNA for the CDR3 is TGTGCCACCAGTGATAGAACAGGACAGGATCCCTACGAGCAGTACTTC.

The chain combines TRBV18 with TRBJ1-1; 12 bases align to TRBD1. V trimming: 6 bases; J trimming: 8 bases; junction bases outside the gene matches: 16. Germline CDR1 is KGHSH and CDR2 is LQKENI. The CDR3 is 17 amino acids. CDR3 protein: CASSPAGTGGGLVEAFF. CDR3 DNA: TGTGCCAGCTCCCCCGCTGGGACAGGGGGCGGTCTTGTGGAAGCTTTCTTT.

The CDR3 sequence: CASGSGQGGLGYTF. The CDR3 region has the DNA TGTGCCAGCGGCTCCGGACAGGGGGGTCTTGGCTACACCTTC. The V and J genes are TRBV28 and TRBJ1-2; 10 nucleotides agree with TRBD1. This CDR3 has 14 residues. V lost 8 bases and J lost 7; bases outside the gene matches: 10. In germline, CDR1 is MDHEN, CDR2 SYDVKM.